A single sample is the source of the 9 T cell receptor beta chains below, sequenced in a study of T cells in Graves' hyperthyroidism and ophthalmopathy. From RNA transcripts, TCR beta CDR3 regions were amplified. The HTBI primer set drove a first-round RT-PCR of the TCR CDR3. TCRdb reanalysed the multiplex PCR reads using MiXCR and keeps one entry per CDR3 protein. The repertoire consists of around 720,000 distinct CDR3 sequences, with roughly 32% occurring once and the leading ten covering less than 35%. Source material: blood. These receptors all come from a woman aged 35 to 49 with Graves' hyperthyroidism.

This rearrangement joins TRBV24-1 to TRBJ1-5; 7 positions agree with TRBD1. Germline loops: CDR1 KGHDR, CDR2 SFDVKD. The CDR3 sequence is 15 residues long. V lost 4 bases to trimming and J lost 2 bases; unmatched junction nucleotides: 4. This chain's CDR3 is CATSDRDSRNQPQHF. CDR3 sequence (DNA): TGTGCCACCAGTGACCGGGACAGCCGCAATCAGCCCCAGCATTTT.

The V and J genes are TRBV29-1 and TRBJ2-5; 9 nucleotides match TRBD1. The germline gives CDR1 SQVTM, CDR2 ANQGSEA. This CDR3 spans 15 amino acids. V lost 4 bases and J lost 6; bases outside the gene matches: 12. CDR3 sequence: CSVGVGTGRTKTQYF. In DNA form, the CDR3 reads TGCAGCGTTGGCGTTGGGACAGGGCGGACGAAGACCCAGTACTTC.

This chain links TRBV5-6 with TRBJ2-5, with TRBD2 matching 10 bases. Germline CDR1 and CDR2: SGHDT and YYEEEE. V dropped 2 bases and J dropped 2; count of bases not matched to a gene: 9. The CDR3 has 17 amino acids. CDR3 protein: CASSLVLAGQVQETQYF. The CDR3, as DNA: TGTGCCAGCAGCTTAGTACTAGCGGGACAGGTACAAGAGACCCAGTACTTC.

As for this clonotype: A much larger clone lies one base from this, so it may be a read error. J is TRBJ1-2 and V is TRBV7-2; 7 positions agree with TRBD1. V dropped 6 bases and J dropped 7; count of bases not matched to a gene: 11. The CDR3 is made up of 14 amino acids. Germline assignment: CDR1 SGHTA and CDR2 FQGNSA. This CDR3 reads CASSRAGGDSGYTF. The CDR3 DNA sequence: TGTGCCAGCAGTCGAGCGGGGGGGGACAGTGGCTACACCTTC.

The CDR3 loop is CATSPGGPPYEQYF. The CDR3 DNA reads as TGTGCCACCAGTCCGGGAGGCCCCCCCTACGAGCAGTACTTC. V usage is TRBV24-1 and J usage is TRBJ2-7; 7 nucleotides match TRBD2. Germline-derived CDR1 and CDR2 are KGHDR and SFDVKD. V shed 6 bases and J 2 bases; nucleotides not matched to a gene: 6. This CDR3 has 14 residues.

The J gene is TRBJ2-7, the V gene TRBV7-3; tentatively, D is TRBD1 (5 bases). This CDR3 spans 14 amino acids. V lost 5 bases and J lost 2, with 13 bases in between. Germline V gives CDR1 SGHTA, CDR2 FQGTGA. The CDR3 here is CASSPRTDTYEQYF. CDR3 coding DNA: TGTGCCAGCAGCCCCCGGACGGACACCTACGAGCAGTACTTC.

This clonotype was detected ten times or more. This sequence joins TRBV20-1 and TRBJ2-5; 8 bases agree with TRBD1. V lost 2 bases and J lost 1; bases outside the gene matches: 3. CDR1 is DFQATT, CDR2 SNEGSKA, per germline (reference sequence). The CDR3 has 14 amino acids. The CDR3 sequence: CSARPTGAQETQYF. In DNA, the CDR3 is TGCAGTGCTAGACCGACAGGGGCCCAAGAGACCCAGTACTTC.

This clonotype has a handful of counts. The V gene is TRBV25-1, the J gene TRBJ2-3, with D unclear. CDR1 and CDR2 (germline): MGHDK, SYGVNS. V lost 6 bases and J lost 6, with 10 bases in between. There are 12 residues in the CDR3. The CDR3 loop is CASSLVFDTQYF. CDR3 nucleotides: TGTGCCAGCAGCCTCGTTTTTGATACGCAGTATTTT.

As to this clonotype: One junction end does not reproduce the germline sequence, and a read error may be involved. The rearrangement joins TRBV7-2 to TRBJ1-4, with 7 bases lining up with TRBD1. This CDR3 comprises 14 residues. CDR1 and CDR2 from the germline V gene are SGHTA and FQGNSA. The CDR3 loop is CASSLGGGNEKLLF. The CDR3 bases are TGTGCCAGCAGCTTAGGAGGGGGCAATGAAAAACTGCTTTTT.